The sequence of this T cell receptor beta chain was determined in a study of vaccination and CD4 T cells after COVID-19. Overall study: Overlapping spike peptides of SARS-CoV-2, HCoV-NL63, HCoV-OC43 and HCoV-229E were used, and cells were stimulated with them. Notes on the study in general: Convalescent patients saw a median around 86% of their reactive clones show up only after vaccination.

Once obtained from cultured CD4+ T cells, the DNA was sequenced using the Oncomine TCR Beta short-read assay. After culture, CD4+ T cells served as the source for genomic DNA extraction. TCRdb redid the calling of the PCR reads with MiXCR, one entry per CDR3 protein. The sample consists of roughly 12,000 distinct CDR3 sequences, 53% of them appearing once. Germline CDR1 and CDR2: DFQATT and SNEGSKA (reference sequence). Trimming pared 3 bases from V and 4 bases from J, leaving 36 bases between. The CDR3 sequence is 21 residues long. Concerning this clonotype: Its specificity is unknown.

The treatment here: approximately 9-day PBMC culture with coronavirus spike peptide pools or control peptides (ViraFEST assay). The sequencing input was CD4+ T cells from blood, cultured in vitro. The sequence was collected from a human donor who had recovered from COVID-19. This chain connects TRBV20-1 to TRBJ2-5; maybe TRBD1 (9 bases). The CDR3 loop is CSARDYSGGQGTGGPRETQYF. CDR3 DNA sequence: TGCAGTGCTAGGGATTATAGTGGGGGACAGGGAACGGGAGGGCCAAGAGAGACCCAGTACTTC.